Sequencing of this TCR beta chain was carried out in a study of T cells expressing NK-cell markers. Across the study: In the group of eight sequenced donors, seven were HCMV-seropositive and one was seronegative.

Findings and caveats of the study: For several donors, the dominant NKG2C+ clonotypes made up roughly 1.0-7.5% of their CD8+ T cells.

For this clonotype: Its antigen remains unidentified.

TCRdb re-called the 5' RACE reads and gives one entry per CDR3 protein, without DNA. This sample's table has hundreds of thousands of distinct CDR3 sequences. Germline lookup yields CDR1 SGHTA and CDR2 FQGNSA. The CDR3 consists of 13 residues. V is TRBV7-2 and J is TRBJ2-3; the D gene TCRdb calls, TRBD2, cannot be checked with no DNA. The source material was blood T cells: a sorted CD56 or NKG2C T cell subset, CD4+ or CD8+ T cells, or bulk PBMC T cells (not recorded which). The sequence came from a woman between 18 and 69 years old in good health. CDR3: CASSREAEDTQYF. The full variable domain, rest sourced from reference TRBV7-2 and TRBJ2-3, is GAGVSQSPSNKVTEKGKDVELRCDPISGHTALYWYRQSLGQGLEFLIYFQGNSAPDKSGLPSDRFSAERTGGSVSTLTIQRTQQEDSAVYLCASSREAEDTQYFGPGTRLTVL.